The entry that follows covers one T cell receptor (beta chain) sequence. The antigen is unknown. The CDR3 has 15 residues. The ends were cut back, 2 bases at V and 5 bases at J, with 16 bases in the middle. The germline V gene has CDR1 SGHVS and CDR2 FNYEAQ. This record comes from a study of cytomegalovirus exposure and HLA in healthy donors. Primers for the PCR totalled 60 Vbeta and 13 Jbeta. Data came from immunoSEQ multiplex PCR; TCRdb stores just in-frame clones and leaves some out. The sample has over 130,000 clones; 80% are singletons. Findings and limits, study-wide: Common viral pathogens were later found to be apparently linked to several of the most significant clusters. It was reportedly the case that the classifier diagnosed cytomegalovirus status with high specificity and sensitivity.

V and J are TRBV7-6 and TRBJ2-7; TRBD1 is a possible D gene (6 bases). The sequence was obtained from a man aged 50 or older in good health and CMV-seronegative. The sequenced sample consisted of PBMCs. The CDR3, as DNA: TGTGCCAGCAGCTTATATACAGGGTCTTGGGACGAGCAGTACTTC. Translating gives CASSLYTGSWDEQYF.